This T cell receptor beta chain is from a study of shared clonotypes between healthy human individuals. Concerning this clone itself: Its matching antigen is unknown. Other DNA sequences within the sample encode an identical CDR3.

Whole-study results and caveats: Blood was the sole source, and tissue repertoires probably differ.

From germline, CDR1 is SGHRS and CDR2 YFSETQ. The CDR3 is made up of 15 amino acids. V dropped 3 bases and J dropped 1 base, with 12 bases sitting between them. Sorted-subset replicate PCRs used about 0.2 ug DNA, 30,000 or so T cell genomes. Assay: immunoSEQ multiplex PCR; the TCRdb copy retains only in-frame clones and omits some. Here the sample spans under 1,900,000 clones, about 98.5% being singletons. The sample consisted of naive CD4+ T cells sorted from blood. Subset meaning: CD45RA+ positively selected. The receptor comes from a young man in good health. This sequence joins TRBV5-1 and TRBJ2-3; perhaps TRBD2 as D (5 bases). The CDR3 DNA sequence: TGCGCCAGCAGCTCAGGTCTAGCCGGCACAGATACGCAGTATTTT. This gives the protein CASSSGLAGTDTQYF. Full variable domain (remainder filled in from reference TRBV5-1 and TRBJ2-3): KAGVTQTPRYLIKTRGQQVTLSCSPISGHRSVSWYQQTPGQGLQFLFEYFSETQRNKGNFPGRFSGRQFSNSRSEMNVSTLELGDSALYLCASSSGLAGTDTQYFGPGTRLTVL.